The sequence of this TCR beta chain was determined in a study of shared clonotypes between healthy human individuals. Study-wide context: Three plates were used per donor for CD4 naive, three for CD4 memory, two for CD8 naive and one for CD8 memory. Study-wide points: Though the depth was large, rarefaction showed that sorted-subset sequencing was incomplete.

Trimming took 4 bases from V and 6 from J, leaving 15 bases between them. This CDR3 has 15 residues. Germline lookup yields CDR1 SGHAT and CDR2 FQDESV (reference sequence). In the original workflow: From ImmunoSEQ came sequences covering only the junction and carrying no quality scores, so filtering differed. Measured with immunoSEQ multiplex PCR; TCRdb has only the in-frame clones, and not every one. The DNA was the basis for D and trimming; V, J and clone size are from that table. The sample consists of about 1 million clones, approximately 76% of them appearing once. About this clone: Its target is unknown.

Memory CD4+ cells were the fraction left after CD45RA+ naive selection. This sequence originates from a man aged 18-30 years in good health. The rearrangement uses TRBV11-1 and TRBJ2-2; D gene ambiguous. The material sequenced was memory CD4+ T cells sorted from blood. Documented subset: CD45RA-negative fraction. As DNA, the CDR3 is TGTGCCAGCAGCTCCAAACTGGGCTCCGCCGGGGAGCTGTTTTTT. It yields the protein CASSSKLGSAGELFF.